This T cell receptor (beta chain) was sequenced for a study of blood T cell repertoires in COVID-19. Study-level information: From the United States, Italy and Spain came samples of acute and convalescent COVID-19.

Trimming took off 2 bases at V and 2 bases at J, with 18 bases between the two ends. The CDR3 runs 17 residues. Germline lookup yields CDR1 MNHNS and CDR2 SASEGT. Clones were read by immunoSEQ multiplex PCR, and TCRdb kept only the in-frame ones, dropping some. This table holds some 250,000 clones, 86% found once. V gene TRBV6-1 combines with J gene TRBJ2-5, with TRBD1 as a possible D gene (6 bases). The origin of this receptor is a woman younger than 45 who had recovered from COVID-19. Input material: peripheral blood. The CDR3 DNA sequence: TGTGCCAGCAGTGAATATAGGACAGTCCTGCGTCAAGAGACCCAGTACTTC. Its protein product is CASSEYRTVLRQETQYF.